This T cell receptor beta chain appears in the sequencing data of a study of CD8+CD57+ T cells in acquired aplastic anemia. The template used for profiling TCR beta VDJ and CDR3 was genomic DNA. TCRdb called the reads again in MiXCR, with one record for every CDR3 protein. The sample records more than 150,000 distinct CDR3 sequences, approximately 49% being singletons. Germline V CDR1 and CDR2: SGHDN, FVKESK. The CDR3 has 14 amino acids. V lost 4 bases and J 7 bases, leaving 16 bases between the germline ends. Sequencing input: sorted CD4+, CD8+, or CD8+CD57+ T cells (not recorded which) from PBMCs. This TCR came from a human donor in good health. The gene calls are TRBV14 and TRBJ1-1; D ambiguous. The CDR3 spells CASSLNPDRFEAFF. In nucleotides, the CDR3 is TGTGCCAGCAGCCTTAACCCGGACCGATTTGAAGCTTTCTTT.